What follows is one T cell receptor beta chain and its context. Its antigen remains unknown. TCRdb redid the calling of the reads with MiXCR, one entry per CDR3 protein. The repertoire consists of hundreds of thousands of distinct CDR3 sequences, with around a third occurring once and the leading ten covering approximately 18%. This specimen comes from a study of T cell repertoires in cytomegalovirus infection. Study as a whole: Through public TCR beta signatures, both CMV infection and matching HLA type were indicated.

The CDR3 covers 12 residues. V was pared by 5 bases and J by 11 bases, with 13 bases between. Germline CDR1 LNHDA, CDR2 SQIVND (reference sequence). The sequence derives from a human donor in good health (CMV status not recorded). Some clones in this sample may be carry-over from other donors' samples. This chain uses TRBV19 with TRBJ2-1, with D possibly TRBD1 on 6 matching bases. Sequenced here: cultured PBMCs, sampled from culture after CMV antigen stimulation. The CDR3 bases are TGTGCCAGTAGTCTCCGGGACACCCAGCAGTTCTTC. Translating it yields CASSLRDTQQFF.